The 17 T cell receptor beta chains below come from one sample, sequenced in a study of blood T cell repertoires in COVID-19. This table comes from immunoSEQ multiplex PCR, and its TCRdb copy is limited to in-frame clones, with some not included. The sample lists roughly 200,000 clones; 70% to 90% were seen once. Sequencing was performed on peripheral blood. All receptors derive from a man in his sixties with active or convalescent COVID-19.

In this sample, this clone turned up once. The chain combines TRBV5-1 with TRBJ1-1, with 10 bases matching TRBD1. CDR3 size: 14 residues. The trim removed 4 bases at V and 7 bases at J, leaving 7 bases unmatched. Germline V CDR1 and CDR2: SGHRS, YFSETQ. The CDR3 region is CASSLRTGGLEAFF. The CDR3 DNA is TGCGCCAGCAGCCTAAGGACAGGGGGGCTTGAAGCTTTCTTT. Full variable domain (rest looked up from reference TRBV5-1 and TRBJ1-1): KAGVTQTPRYLIKTRGQQVTLSCSPISGHRSVSWYQQTPGQGLQFLFEYFSETQRNKGNFPGRFSGRQFSNSRSEMNVSTLELGDSALYLCASSLRTGGLEAFFGQGTRLTVV.

The chain recombines TRBV15 with TRBJ1-5, with 9 bases fitting TRBD1. CDR1 LNHNV and CDR2 YYDKDF come from the germline V gene (reference sequence). The trim removed 4 bases at V and 9 bases at J, leaving 4 bases unmatched. The CDR3 runs 13 residues. DNA for the CDR3: TGTGCCACCAGCAAGACAGGGGGTGCGCCCCAGCATTTT. It specifies CATSKTGGAPQHF.

The gene calls are TRBV5-6 and TRBJ2-3; D perhaps matches TRBD2 (6 bases). V gave up 6 bases and J gave up 1 base, with 18 bases separating them. Germline CDR1 SGHDT, CDR2 YYEEEE. The CDR3 is 16 residues long. The CDR3 region is CASTPGRRGGTDTQYF. CDR3 nucleotides: TGTGCCAGCACCCCAGGACGGAGGGGTGGCACAGATACGCAGTATTTT. Supplemented by reference TRBV5-6 and TRBJ2-3, the full variable domain reads DAGVTQSPTHLIKTRGQQVTLRCSPKSGHDTVSWYQQALGQGPQFIFQYYEEEERQRGNFPDRFSGHQFPNYSSELNVNALLLGDSALYLCASTPGRRGGTDTQYFGPGTRLTVL.

The chain has TRBV14 and TRBJ1-4; D is ambiguous. Trimming pared 1 base from V and 8 bases from J, leaving 8 bases between. This CDR3 has 13 amino acids. Looked up from germline, CDR1 is SGHDN and CDR2 is FVKESK. The DNA of the CDR3 is TGTGCCAGCAGCCAAGTGGCGGGCGAAAAACTGTTTTTT. Amino acids: CASSQVAGEKLFF.

The chain is built from TRBV4-1 and TRBJ2-5; a possible D gene is TRBD1 (5 bases). CDR1 MGHRA and CDR2 YSYEKL come from the germline V gene. The CDR3 extends over 15 amino acids. Trimming took off 1 base at V and 2 bases at J, with 11 bases between the two ends. CDR3 amino acids: CASSQGTSGQETQYF. The CDR3 nucleotides are TGCGCCAGCAGCCAAGGCACCTCAGGGCAAGAGACCCAGTACTTC.

This chain connects TRBV4-2 to TRBJ1-2; D not certain. Germline V gene sequence: CDR1 LGHNA, CDR2 YNFKEQ. The CDR3 length is 13 residues. V lost 4 bases and J 0 bases, leaving 6 bases between the germline ends. As DNA, the CDR3 is TGTGCCAGCAGCCGCACAGCTAACTATGGCTACACCTTC. Protein product: CASSRTANYGYTF.

In regard to this clone: The junction differs from germline at one of its ends, possibly a read error. The J gene is TRBJ2-3, the V gene TRBV5-6; 12 nucleotides line up with TRBD2. This CDR3 comprises 17 residues. The germline gives CDR1 SGHDT, CDR2 YYEEEE. CDR3 in amino acids: CARSPRGASGGGDTQYF. DNA for the CDR3: TGTGCCCGCAGCCCCCGCGGGGCTAGCGGGGGGGGAGATACGCAGTATTTT.

The chain uses TRBV3-1 (or the pseudogene TRBV3-2) and TRBJ2-5; D is uncertain. CDR1 LGHDT and CDR2 YNNKEL come from the germline V gene (reference sequence). The CDR3 loop spans 15 amino acids. The V and J ends lost 1 base and 1 base respectively, with 10 bases between them. The CDR3 DNA is TGTGCCAGCAGCCAAGGGTCGAGAGCCCAAGAGACCCAGTACTTC. Translation: CASSQGSRAQETQYF.

The rearrangement uses TRBV19 and TRBJ1-1; a possible D gene is TRBD1 (5 bases). CDR1 is LNHDA, CDR2 SQIVND, per germline (reference sequence). There are 13 residues in the CDR3. Trimming left V 7 bases short and J 1 base short, with 10 bases between. CDR3 in amino acids: CASNWDWNTEAFF. The CDR3 coding sequence is TGTGCCAGTAATTGGGACTGGAACACTGAAGCTTTCTTT.

This chain connects TRBV28 to TRBJ2-1, with 8 bases aligning to TRBD2. There are 16 residues in the CDR3. CDR1 MDHEN and CDR2 SYDVKM come from the germline V gene. V lost 5 bases, J lost 0 bases, and 6 bases stayed unmatched. In DNA, the CDR3 is TGTGCCAGCAGTCCCCGGGAGGGGTACTCCTACAATGAGCAGTTCTTC. Its translation: CASSPREGYSYNEQFF.

This chain uses TRBV6-5 with TRBJ1-1; possible D gene TRBD1, 6 bases. CDR1 is MNHEY and CDR2 is SVGAGI in the germline V gene. V was shortened by 4 bases and J by 4 bases, with 19 bases between the two germline ends. The CDR3 length is 16 residues. CDR3 residues: CASSSRSGVGSTEAFF. The CDR3 DNA reads as TGTGCCAGCAGTTCTAGGTCAGGGGTAGGTTCCACTGAAGCTTTCTTT.

The rearrangement links TRBV7-2 to TRBJ2-1; 14 positions match TRBD2. Losses at the gene ends were 0 bases for V and 12 bases for J; bases not matched to a gene: 4. Germline V CDR1 and CDR2: SGHTA, FQGNSA. The CDR3 totals 15 residues. The CDR3 region has the DNA TGTGCCAGCAGCTTAGCGACTAGCGGGGGGGCCGGGCAGTTCTTC. It is translated as CASSLATSGGAGQFF.

V is TRBV10-2 and J is TRBJ2-3, with 8 bases fitting TRBD2. V lost 3 bases, J lost 14 bases, and 7 bases stayed unmatched. The CDR3 has 12 residues. CDR1 is WSHSY, CDR2 SAAADI, per germline. The CDR3 DNA is TGCGCCAGCAGTGAAGCGGGGGCCCCTTTGTATTTT. This encodes CASSEAGAPLYF.

The chain couples TRBV11-2 to TRBJ1-1; D is unresolved. This CDR3 is 15 amino acids long. Trimming pared 1 base from V and 1 base from J, leaving 10 bases between. Germline V lookup: CDR1 SGHAT, CDR2 FQNNGV. The CDR3 region is CASSLGGFGNTEAFF. In DNA, the CDR3 is TGTGCCAGCAGCTTAGGAGGATTCGGGAACACTGAAGCTTTCTTT.

The chain links TRBV19 to TRBJ2-3; D may be TRBD1 (5 bases). CDR1 is LNHDA, CDR2 SQIVND, per germline (reference sequence). This CDR3 contains 16 residues. The V end lost 7 bases, the J end lost 3 bases, and 20 bases lay between the germline ends. The CDR3, as DNA: TGTGCCAGTATGGGGCTCTCGAGCGTCCTAACAGATACGCAGTATTTT. Residues: CASMGLSSVLTDTQYF.

This clone was recorded once. The V gene is TRBV10-3, the J gene TRBJ2-1, with TRBD2 identical over 7 bases. The germline gives CDR1 ENHRY, CDR2 SYGVKD. With V trimmed by 8 bases and J by 7 bases, 8 bases remained unmatched. The CDR3 runs 13 residues. CDR3 region: CAIAAGGRNEQFF. CDR3 nucleotides: TGTGCCATCGCCGCCGGGGGGAGGAATGAGCAGTTCTTC.

The chain carries TRBV19 and TRBJ1-3, with TRBD1 identical over 11 bases. Trimming took 10 bases from V and 7 from J; bases not matched to a gene: 9. The CDR3 extends over 14 amino acids. Germline CDR1 is LNHDA and CDR2 is SQIVND (reference sequence). The CDR3 DNA sequence: TGTGCCACCCGGACAGGGGGCGCCGGGAACACCATATATTTT. Translated: CATRTGGAGNTIYF.